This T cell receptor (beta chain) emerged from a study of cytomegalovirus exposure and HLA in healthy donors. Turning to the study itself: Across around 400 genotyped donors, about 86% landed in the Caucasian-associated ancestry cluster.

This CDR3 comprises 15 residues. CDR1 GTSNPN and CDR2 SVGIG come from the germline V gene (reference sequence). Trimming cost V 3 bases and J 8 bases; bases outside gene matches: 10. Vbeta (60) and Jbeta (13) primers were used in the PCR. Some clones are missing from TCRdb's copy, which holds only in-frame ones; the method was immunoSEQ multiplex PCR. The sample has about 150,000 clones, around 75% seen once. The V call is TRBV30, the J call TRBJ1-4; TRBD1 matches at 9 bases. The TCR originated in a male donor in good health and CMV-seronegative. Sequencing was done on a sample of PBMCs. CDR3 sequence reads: CAWSFDGTGHEKLFF. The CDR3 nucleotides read TGTGCCTGGAGCTTTGACGGGACAGGGCACGAAAAACTGTTTTTT. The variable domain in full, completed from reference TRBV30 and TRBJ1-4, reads SQTIHQWPATLVQPVGSPLSLECTVEGTSNPNLYWYRQAAGRGLQLLFYSVGIGQISSEVPQNLSASRPQDRQFILSSKKLLLSDSGFYLCAWSFDGTGHEKLFFGSGTQLSVL.